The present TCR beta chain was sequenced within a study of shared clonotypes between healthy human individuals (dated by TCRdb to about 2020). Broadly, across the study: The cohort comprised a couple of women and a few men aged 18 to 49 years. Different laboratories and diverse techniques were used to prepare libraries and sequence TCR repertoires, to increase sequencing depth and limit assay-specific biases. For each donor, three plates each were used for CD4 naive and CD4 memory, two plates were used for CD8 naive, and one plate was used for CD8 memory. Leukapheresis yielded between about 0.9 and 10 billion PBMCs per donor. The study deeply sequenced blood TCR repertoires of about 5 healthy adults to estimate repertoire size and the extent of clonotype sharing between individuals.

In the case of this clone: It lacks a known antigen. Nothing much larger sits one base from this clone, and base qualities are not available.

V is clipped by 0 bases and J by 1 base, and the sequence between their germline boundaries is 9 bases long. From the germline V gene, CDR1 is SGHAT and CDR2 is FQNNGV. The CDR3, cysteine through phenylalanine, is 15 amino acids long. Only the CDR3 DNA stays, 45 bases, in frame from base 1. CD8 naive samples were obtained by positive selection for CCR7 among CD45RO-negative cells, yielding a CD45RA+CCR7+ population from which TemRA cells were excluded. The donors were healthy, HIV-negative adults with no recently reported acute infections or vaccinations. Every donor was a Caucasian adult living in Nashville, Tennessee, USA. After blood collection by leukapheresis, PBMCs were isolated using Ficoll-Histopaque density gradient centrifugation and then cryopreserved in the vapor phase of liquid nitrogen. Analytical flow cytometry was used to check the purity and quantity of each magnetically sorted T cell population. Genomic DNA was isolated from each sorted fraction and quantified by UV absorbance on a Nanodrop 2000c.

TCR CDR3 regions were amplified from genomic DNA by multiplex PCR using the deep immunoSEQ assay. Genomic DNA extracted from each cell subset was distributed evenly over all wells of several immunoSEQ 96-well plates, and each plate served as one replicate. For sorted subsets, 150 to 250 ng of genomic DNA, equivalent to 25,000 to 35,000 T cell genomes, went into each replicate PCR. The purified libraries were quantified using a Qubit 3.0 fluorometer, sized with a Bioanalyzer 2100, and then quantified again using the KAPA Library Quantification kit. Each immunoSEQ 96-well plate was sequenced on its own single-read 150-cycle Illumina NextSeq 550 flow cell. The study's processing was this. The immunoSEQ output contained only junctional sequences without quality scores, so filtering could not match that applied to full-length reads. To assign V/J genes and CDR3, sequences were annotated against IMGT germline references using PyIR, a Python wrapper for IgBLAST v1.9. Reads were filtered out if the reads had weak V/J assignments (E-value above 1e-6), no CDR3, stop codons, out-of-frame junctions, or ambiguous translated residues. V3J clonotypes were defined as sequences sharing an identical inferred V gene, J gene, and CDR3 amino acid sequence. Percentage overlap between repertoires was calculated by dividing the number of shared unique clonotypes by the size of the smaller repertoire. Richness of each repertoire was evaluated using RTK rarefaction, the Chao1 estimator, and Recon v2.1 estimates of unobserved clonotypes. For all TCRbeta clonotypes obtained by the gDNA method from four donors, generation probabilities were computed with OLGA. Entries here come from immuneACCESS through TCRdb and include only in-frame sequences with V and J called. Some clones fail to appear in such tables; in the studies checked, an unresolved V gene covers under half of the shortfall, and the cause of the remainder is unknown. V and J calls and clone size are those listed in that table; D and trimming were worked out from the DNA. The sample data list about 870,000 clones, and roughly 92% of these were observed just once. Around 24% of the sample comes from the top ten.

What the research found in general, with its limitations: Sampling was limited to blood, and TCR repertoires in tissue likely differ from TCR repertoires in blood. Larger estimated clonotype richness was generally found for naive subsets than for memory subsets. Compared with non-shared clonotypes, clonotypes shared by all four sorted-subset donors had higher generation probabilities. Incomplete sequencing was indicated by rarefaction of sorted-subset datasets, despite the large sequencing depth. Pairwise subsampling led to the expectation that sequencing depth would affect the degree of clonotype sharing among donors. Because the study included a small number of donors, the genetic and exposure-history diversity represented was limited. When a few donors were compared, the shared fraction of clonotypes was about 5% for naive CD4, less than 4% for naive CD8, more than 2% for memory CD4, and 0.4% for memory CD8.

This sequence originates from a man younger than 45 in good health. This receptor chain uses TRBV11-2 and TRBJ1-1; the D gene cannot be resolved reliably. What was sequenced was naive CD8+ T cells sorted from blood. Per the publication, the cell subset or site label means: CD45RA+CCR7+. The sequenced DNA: TGTGCCAGCAGCTTAGATCATGAGAGGAACACTGAAGCTTTCTTT. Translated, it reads CASSLDHERNTEAFF. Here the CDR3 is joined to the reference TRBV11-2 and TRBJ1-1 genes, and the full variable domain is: EAGVAQSPRYKIIEKRQSVAFWCNPISGHATLYWYQQILGQGPKLLIQFQNNGVVDDSQLPKDRFSAERLKGVDSTLKIQPAKLEDSAVYLCASSLDHERNTEAFFGQGTRLTVV.